Listed below are T cell receptor beta chains from one sample, sequenced in a study of blood T cell repertoires in COVID-19. TCRdb keeps only in-frame clones here, not all; method: immunoSEQ multiplex PCR. The sample holds about 240,000 clones; more than 75% are singletons and the top ten take roughly 3.1%. The sequenced material came from PBMCs or T cells enriched from blood (not recorded which). All receptors derive from a woman aged 40 to 50 with acute COVID-19. Each CDR3 is given with its conserved first and last residue. D genes are given only for firm matches. Expanded clones are given a class, and other clones once, few, many or no size at all.

j_gene: TRBJ2-7
v_gene: TRBV7-2
abundance: .
d_gene: .
CDR3nt: TGTGCCAGCAGCTTAGACGGGATCGAGCAGTACTTC
CDR3aa: CASSLDGIEQYF

j_gene: TRBJ2-5
v_gene: TRBV2
abundance: .
d_gene: .
CDR3nt: TGTGCCAGCAGGATACAGAGATACCAAGAGACCCAGTACTTC
CDR3aa: CASRIQRYQETQYF

j_gene: TRBJ2-1
v_gene: TRBV6-1
abundance: .
d_gene: .
CDR3nt: TGTGCCAGCAGTGAAACTCAGGGCTACAATGAGCAGTTCTTC
CDR3aa: CASSETQGYNEQFF

j_gene: TRBJ2-7
v_gene: TRBV27
abundance: once
d_gene: TRBD1
CDR3nt: TGTGCCAGCAGTATCCGACAGGGAACTGCCTACGAGCAGTACTTC
CDR3aa: CASSIRQGTAYEQYF

j_gene: TRBJ1-2
v_gene: TRBV6-1
abundance: .
d_gene: .
CDR3nt: TGTGCCAGCAGTGAAGAGACAGCCTATGGCTACACCTTC
CDR3aa: CASSEETAYGYTF

j_gene: TRBJ1-1
v_gene: TRBV20-1
abundance: .
d_gene: .
CDR3nt: TGCAGTGTGTCGTTGAACACTGAAGCTTTCTTT
CDR3aa: CSVSLNTEAFF

j_gene: TRBJ2-7
v_gene: TRBV2
abundance: few
d_gene: .
CDR3nt: TGTGCCAGCAGTGTGCTAGTATTTTACGAGCAGTACTTC
CDR3aa: CASSVLVFYEQYF

j_gene: TRBJ1-4
v_gene: TRBV5-1
abundance: few
d_gene: .
CDR3nt: TGCGCCAGCAGCTTGGATGACACGGATGAAAAACTGTTTTTT
CDR3aa: CASSLDDTDEKLFF

j_gene: TRBJ2-5
v_gene: TRBV6-6
abundance: .
d_gene: TRBD2
CDR3nt: TGTGCCAGCAGCCGTAGCGGGAGTGGAGAGACCCAGTACTTC
CDR3aa: CASSRSGSGETQYF

j_gene: TRBJ1-2
v_gene: TRBV15
abundance: .
d_gene: TRBD1
CDR3nt: TGTGCCACCAGCAGAGAGACAGGGGGAGCCTATGGCTACACCTTC
CDR3aa: CATSRETGGAYGYTF

j_gene: TRBJ1-1
v_gene: TRBV11-3
abundance: .
d_gene: TRBD1
CDR3nt: TGTGCCAGCAGCGCAACCGGGACAGGTGAAGCTTTCTTT
CDR3aa: CASSATGTGEAFF

j_gene: TRBJ2-1
v_gene: TRBV6-5
abundance: .
d_gene: .
CDR3nt: TGTGCCACCCGGGATAGCGGATACAATGAGCAGTTCTTC
CDR3aa: CATRDSGYNEQFF

j_gene: TRBJ2-1
v_gene: TRBV19
abundance: .
d_gene: TRBD2
CDR3nt: TGTGCCAGTAGTCTAGCGGGTTACAATGAGCAGTTCTTC
CDR3aa: CASSLAGYNEQFF

j_gene: TRBJ2-1
v_gene: TRBV27
abundance: .
d_gene: .
CDR3nt: TGTGCCAGCAGTCTAGGACATCCCAATGAGCAGTTCTTC
CDR3aa: CASSLGHPNEQFF

j_gene: TRBJ1-1
v_gene: TRBV6-5
abundance: few
d_gene: .
CDR3nt: TGTGCCAGCAGTTACTACACCGCGGGGGAAGCTTTCTTT
CDR3aa: CASSYYTAGEAFF

j_gene: TRBJ2-6
v_gene: TRBV5-6
abundance: .
d_gene: TRBD1
CDR3nt: TGTGCCAGCAGCTTGGCCGAGGACAGGGGAAGCTCTGGGGCCAACGTCCTGACTTTC
CDR3aa: CASSLAEDRGSSGANVLTF

j_gene: TRBJ1-2
v_gene: TRBV21-1
abundance: once
d_gene: .
CDR3nt: TGTGCCAGCAGCAACAGGGCTAACTATGGCTACACCTTC
CDR3aa: CASSNRANYGYTF

j_gene: TRBJ2-3
v_gene: TRBV9
abundance: .
d_gene: TRBD1
CDR3nt: TGTGCCAGCAGCGTTGGGGACAGTAGCACAGATACGCAGTATTTT
CDR3aa: CASSVGDSSTDTQYF

j_gene: TRBJ1-1
v_gene: TRBV7-8
abundance: .
d_gene: .
CDR3nt: TGTGCCAGCAGCTTAGGCAGGAACACTGAAGCTTTCTTT
CDR3aa: CASSLGRNTEAFF

j_gene: TRBJ1-1
v_gene: TRBV28
abundance: .
d_gene: .
CDR3nt: TGTGCCAGCAGTTTACTTCAGGGTATTGCCACTGAAGCTTTCTTT
CDR3aa: CASSLLQGIATEAFF

j_gene: TRBJ2-1
v_gene: TRBV30
abundance: .
d_gene: TRBD2
CDR3nt: TGTGCCTGGGGGGAGGGCGGGAGCTCCTACAATGAGCAGTTCTTC
CDR3aa: CAWGEGGSSYNEQFF

j_gene: TRBJ2-1
v_gene: TRBV4-1
abundance: .
d_gene: .
CDR3nt: TGCGCCAGCAACCGAAGTTGTGAGAATGAGCAGTTCTTC
CDR3aa: CASNRSCENEQFF

j_gene: TRBJ1-1
v_gene: TRBV18
abundance: .
d_gene: .
CDR3nt: TGTGCCAGCTCACCTACAGGGAACACTGAAGCTTTCTTT
CDR3aa: CASSPTGNTEAFF

j_gene: TRBJ2-7
v_gene: TRBV18
abundance: once
d_gene: .
CDR3nt: TGTGCCAGCTCACAGTACAGGGCGAGCGAGCAGTACTTC
CDR3aa: CASSQYRASEQYF

j_gene: TRBJ2-3
v_gene: TRBV4-1
abundance: .
d_gene: .
CDR3nt: TGCGCCAGCAGCCAAGCGGGCACAGATACGCAGTATTTT
CDR3aa: CASSQAGTDTQYF

j_gene: TRBJ2-7
v_gene: TRBV2
abundance: few
d_gene: .
CDR3nt: TGTGCCAGCAGTGACCTTACTTACGAGCAGTACTTC
CDR3aa: CASSDLTYEQYF

j_gene: TRBJ1-1
v_gene: TRBV3-1/TRBV3-2
abundance: .
d_gene: .
CDR3nt: TGTGCCAGCAGCCAAGAAGAGGCGAACACTGAAGCTTTCTTT
CDR3aa: CASSQEEANTEAFF

j_gene: TRBJ2-7
v_gene: TRBV11-3
abundance: .
d_gene: TRBD1
CDR3nt: TGTGCCAGCGGTCTGCTGGGGACAGGGCTATACGAGCAGTACTTC
CDR3aa: CASGLLGTGLYEQYF

j_gene: TRBJ2-7
v_gene: TRBV4-1
abundance: .
d_gene: TRBD1
CDR3nt: TGCGCCAGCAGCCAAGTGCAGGGGGCCTCCTACGAGCAGTACTTC
CDR3aa: CASSQVQGASYEQYF

j_gene: TRBJ1-4
v_gene: TRBV25-1
abundance: few
d_gene: TRBD1
CDR3nt: TGTGCCAGCAGTCAAGGGCAGGGGGATGAAAAACTGTTTTTT
CDR3aa: CASSQGQGDEKLFF

j_gene: TRBJ1-5
v_gene: TRBV19
abundance: .
d_gene: .
CDR3nt: TGTGCCACCCATTTTGTAGGGGAGGGCAATCAGCCCCAGCATTTT
CDR3aa: CATHFVGEGNQPQHF

j_gene: TRBJ2-5
v_gene: TRBV4-1
abundance: .
d_gene: TRBD1
CDR3nt: TGCGCCAGCAGCCAATCAGGGGGAAGGGAGACCCAGTACTTC
CDR3aa: CASSQSGGRETQYF

j_gene: TRBJ2-1
v_gene: TRBV2
abundance: .
d_gene: TRBD2
CDR3nt: TGTGCCAGCAGTGAAGGTGGGGGACTAGCGAACTACAATGAGCAGTTCTTC
CDR3aa: CASSEGGGLANYNEQFF

j_gene: TRBJ2-1
v_gene: TRBV19
abundance: .
d_gene: TRBD2
CDR3nt: TGTGCCAGTACCCGGGTAGCGGGAGGGAGGAATGAGCAGTTCTTC
CDR3aa: CASTRVAGGRNEQFF

j_gene: TRBJ2-5
v_gene: TRBV6-1
abundance: once
d_gene: .
CDR3nt: TGTGCCAGCAGTGAACAGGGTCTCCAAGAGACCCAGTACTTC
CDR3aa: CASSEQGLQETQYF

j_gene: TRBJ2-5
v_gene: TRBV11-3
abundance: .
d_gene: .
CDR3nt: TGTGCCAGCAGCTTACTAGCAGTGTACCAAGAGACCCAGTACTTC
CDR3aa: CASSLLAVYQETQYF

j_gene: TRBJ1-1
v_gene: TRBV13
abundance: .
d_gene: .
CDR3nt: TGTGCCAGCAGCCCGGGGGGTGGTGGGACTGAAGCTTTCTTT
CDR3aa: CASSPGGGGTEAFF

j_gene: TRBJ1-6
v_gene: TRBV2
abundance: .
d_gene: .
CDR3nt: TGTGCCAGCAGTCCGGACAGTCGCTCCTATAATTCACCCCTCCACTTT
CDR3aa: CASSPDSRSYNSPLHF

j_gene: TRBJ1-3
v_gene: TRBV2
abundance: .
d_gene: TRBD1
CDR3nt: TGTGCCAGGAAAGAAGGCGAGGGGGCCGGGGGAAACACCATATATTTT
CDR3aa: CARKEGEGAGGNTIYF

j_gene: TRBJ2-5
v_gene: TRBV3-1/TRBV3-2
abundance: .
d_gene: TRBD2
CDR3nt: TGTGCCAGCAGCCAAAAGAGCGGGAGAGGTACGGAGACCCAGTACTTC
CDR3aa: CASSQKSGRGTETQYF

j_gene: TRBJ1-2
v_gene: TRBV3-1/TRBV3-2
abundance: .
d_gene: .
CDR3nt: TGTGCCAGCAGCCAAGTAGGGGTCGAGGGCTACACCTTC
CDR3aa: CASSQVGVEGYTF

j_gene: TRBJ2-1
v_gene: TRBV20-1
abundance: .
d_gene: .
CDR3nt: TGCAGTGCTAGTGGTCTGCGGGAAACCTATGAGCAGTTCTTC
CDR3aa: CSASGLRETYEQFF

j_gene: TRBJ2-7
v_gene: TRBV7-8
abundance: .
d_gene: TRBD1
CDR3nt: TGTGCCAGCAGCTTAGGGTCGGACAGGGCCTCCTCCTACGAGCAGTACTTC
CDR3aa: CASSLGSDRASSYEQYF

j_gene: TRBJ1-2
v_gene: TRBV21-1
abundance: .
d_gene: .
CDR3nt: TGTGCCAGCAGCAAAAGGAGTCGGACAGGGGACTATGGCTACACCTTC
CDR3aa: CASSKRSRTGDYGYTF

j_gene: TRBJ2-4
v_gene: TRBV18
abundance: .
d_gene: TRBD1
CDR3nt: TGTGCCAGCTCAGTGGGACAGTTTGTCAAAAACATTCAGTACTTC
CDR3aa: CASSVGQFVKNIQYF

j_gene: TRBJ1-2
v_gene: TRBV4-1
abundance: .
d_gene: .
CDR3nt: TGCGCCAGCAGCCAAAGGGAGGGACGGTACAACTATGGCTACACCTTC
CDR3aa: CASSQREGRYNYGYTF

j_gene: TRBJ2-5
v_gene: TRBV18
abundance: .
d_gene: .
CDR3nt: TGTGCCAGCTCACCAAAGACTGCGGTACAAGAGACCCAGTACTTC
CDR3aa: CASSPKTAVQETQYF

j_gene: TRBJ1-6
v_gene: TRBV6-5
abundance: few
d_gene: .
CDR3nt: TGTGCCAGCAGTTACTCGCTACAGGGTCATAATTCACCCCTCCACTTT
CDR3aa: CASSYSLQGHNSPLHF

j_gene: TRBJ2-7
v_gene: TRBV10-3
abundance: .
d_gene: .
CDR3nt: TGTGCCATCAGTGGGAGCTCCTACGAGCAGTACTTC
CDR3aa: CAISGSSYEQYF

j_gene: TRBJ2-1
v_gene: TRBV7-2
abundance: .
d_gene: TRBD2
CDR3nt: TGTGCCAGCAGCTTAGCTGGCCTAGCGGGGAAAAATGAGCAGTTCTTC
CDR3aa: CASSLAGLAGKNEQFF